Presented here are 7 T cell receptor beta chains from one specimen sequenced in a study of OX40 agonist ivuxolimab in advanced cancers. To prepare the library, the immunoSEQ multiplex PCR assay was applied. TCRdb's version of the immuneACCESS table is confined to in-frame rearrangements and falls short of the full clone set. An unresolved V gene accounts for under half of the shortfall where checked; the remainder is of unknown origin. In all, the sample holds some 44,000 clones, and about 90% of those were seen once. Less than 0.4% of the sample rests with the top ten. The material sequenced was CD4+ or CD8+ T cells sorted from blood, taken in a trial of the OX40 agonist ivuxolimab. The receptors here all came from an adult with an advanced solid tumor such as melanoma, head and neck, liver or kidney cancer.

This clone has a handful of counts. The rearrangement uses TRBV6-6 and TRBJ2-3, with D unclear. Germline assignment: CDR1 MNHNY and CDR2 SVGAGI (reference sequence). V lost 2 bases and J lost 3, with 6 bases in between. The CDR3 has 13 amino acids. The CDR3 nucleotides are TGTGCCAGCAGTTACACTATAACAGATACGCAGTATTTT. It is translated as CASSYTITDTQYF.

The table lists this clone with a count of one. The rearrangement uses TRBV28 and TRBJ2-3, with TRBD2 as a possible D gene (6 bases). This CDR3 spans 18 amino acids. Trimming left V 5 bases short and J 5 bases short, with 26 bases between. Germline-derived CDR1 and CDR2 are MDHEN and SYDVKM. CDR3 residues: CASSPLPGESGLLDTQYF. CDR3 in DNA: TGTGCCAGCAGTCCACTGCCGGGGGAGTCAGGGTTGCTAGATACGCAGTATTTT. The variable domain in full, completed from reference TRBV28 and TRBJ2-3, reads DVKVTQSSRYLVKRTGEKVFLECVQDMDHENMFWYRQDPGLGLRLIYFSYDVKMKEKGDIPEGYSVSREKKERFSLILESASTNQTSMYLCASSPLPGESGLLDTQYFGPGTRLTVL.

This clone was counted between two and nine times. V usage is TRBV4-1 and J usage is TRBJ2-3, with D unresolved. The germline gives CDR1 MGHRA, CDR2 YSYEKL. V was shortened by 0 bases and J by 3 bases, with 16 bases between the two germline ends. The CDR3 totals 17 residues. CDR3 sequence reads: CASSQEDNVIATDTQYF. The DNA of the CDR3 is TGCGCCAGCAGCCAAGAAGATAATGTCATTGCTACAGATACGCAGTATTTT.

J is TRBJ2-7 and V is TRBV11-2; D is uncertain. Trimming cost V 0 bases and J 7 bases, with 16 bases left between them. The germline V gene encodes CDR1 SGHAT and CDR2 FQNNGV. The CDR3 loop spans 15 amino acids. The chain's CDR3 is CASSLEGRDRWEQYF. In DNA form, the CDR3 reads TGTGCCAGCAGCTTAGAAGGCCGAGATCGATGGGAGCAGTACTTC.

The rearrangement joins TRBV30 to TRBJ1-2; a possible D gene is TRBD1 (5 bases). V was pared by 4 bases and J by 0 bases, with 12 bases between. This CDR3 contains 14 residues. Germline V CDR1 and CDR2: GTSNPN, SVGIG (reference sequence). The CDR3 here is CAWIQVPANYGYTF. The DNA for the CDR3 is TGTGCCTGGATACAGGTTCCAGCTAACTATGGCTACACCTTC.

The gene calls are TRBV7-9 and TRBJ2-4, with D possibly TRBD1 on 5 matching bases. Germline values: CDR1 SEHNR, CDR2 FQNEAQ (reference sequence). CDR3 length equals 16 residues. V dropped 4 bases and J dropped 2 bases, with 15 bases sitting between them. The CDR3 loop is CASSSPPRESKNIQYF. The DNA of the CDR3 is TGTGCCAGCAGCTCACCGCCCAGGGAATCCAAAAACATTCAGTACTTC.

The chain links TRBV18 to TRBJ1-4; a weak D match, TRBD1 (5 bases). CDR1 and CDR2 (germline): KGHSH, LQKENI. V lost 6 bases, J lost 7 bases, and 15 bases lay in between. This CDR3 has 14 residues. The CDR3 nucleotides are TGTGCCAGCTCGTCGGAAAAGGGGCCTGAAAAACTGTTTTTT. This gives the protein CASSSEKGPEKLFF.